A selection of T cell receptor beta chains follows, all from one sample in a study of cytomegalovirus exposure and HLA in healthy donors. TCRdb's table, derived via immunoSEQ multiplex PCR, lists solely in-frame clones and lacks some. This sample carries 150,000 to 200,000 clones, over 70% of them seen once, and the ten largest clones take around 3.1%. Sequencing was performed on PBMCs. Receptor source: a female donor in good health and CMV-seronegative. Each CDR3 is given with its conserved first and last residue. The D gene is left open where the match is weak. Some rows have no size entry. The others give once, few or many, or a class for an expanded clone.

>NA|TRBJ2-3|14|TRBV5-1|few
CASSLGDYSDTQYF
TGCGCCAGCAGCTTGGGTGACTACTCCGATACGCAGTATTTT
>NA|TRBJ2-1|18|TRBV10-3|NA
CAISEGGSVRGGWNEQFF
TGTGCCATCAGTGAGGGGGGGAGCGTTAGGGGCGGATGGAATGAGCAGTTCTTC
>TRBD2|TRBJ2-7|15|TRBV10-3|once
CAISESAGGPYEQYF
TGTGCCATCAGTGAGTCAGCGGGGGGCCCCTACGAGCAGTACTTC
>NA|TRBJ1-1|10|TRBV30|NA
CAFRDTEAFF
TGTGCCTTCCGGGACACTGAAGCTTTCTTT
>TRBD1|TRBJ1-1|13|TRBV19|NA
CASSFTGVTEAFF
TGTGCCAGTAGTTTTACAGGGGTCACTGAAGCTTTCTTT
>NA|TRBJ1-2|13|TRBV5-8|NA
CASRVGQGFGYTF
TGTGCCAGCAGAGTCGGGCAGGGGTTTGGCTACACCTTC
>TRBD2|TRBJ2-1|14|TRBV6-5|NA
CASSYGTSYNEQFF
TGTGCCAGCAGTTACGGGACTAGTTACAATGAGCAGTTCTTC
>TRBD1|TRBJ2-3|15|TRBV18|NA
CASSPGQVSTDTQYF
TGTGCCAGCTCACCGGGACAGGTTAGCACAGATACGCAGTATTTT
>TRBD2|TRBJ2-3|15|TRBV9|NA
CASSPSGGSADTQYF
TGTGCCAGCAGCCCCAGCGGGGGGAGCGCAGATACGCAGTATTTT
>TRBD2|TRBJ2-7|16|TRBV4-2|NA
CASSQDYSGGSYEQYF
TGTGCCAGCAGCCAAGATTATTCGGGGGGCTCCTACGAGCAGTACTTC
>NA|TRBJ1-4|15|TRBV28|NA
CASSFPTGSGEKLFF
TGTGCCAGCAGTTTTCCCACAGGGTCGGGTGAAAAACTGTTTTTT
>NA|TRBJ2-1|11|TRBV11-2|few
CASRRENEQFF
TGTGCCAGCAGGCGGGAAAATGAGCAGTTCTTC
>NA|TRBJ2-6|15|TRBV5-6|NA
CASSFARSGANVLTF
TGTGCCAGCAGCTTTGCGCGCTCTGGGGCCAACGTCCTGACTTTC